Sequencing of this TCR beta chain was carried out in a study of early stage breast cancer tumors. Study-wide results and caveats: In about 90% of the 16 patients, blood comparison separated tumor from normal breast.

For this clone: What it recognizes is unknown.

Profiled with immunoSEQ multiplex PCR; TCRdb holds only in-frame clones, not every one. Here the sample spans around 40,000 clones, 74% being singletons. Looked up from germline, CDR1 is SGDLS and CDR2 is YYNGEE. V was cut by 3 bases and J by 7 bases, with 16 bases left in between. The CDR3 loop spans 14 amino acids. This sequence joins TRBV9 and TRBJ1-1; D perhaps matches TRBD1 (5 bases). Sequencing input: blood. This TCR was sampled from a person in their sixties with breast cancer. The CDR3 DNA reads TGTGCCAGCAGCGCAGGGTGGTCTTCTGGTGAAGCTTTCTTT. Translating it yields CASSAGWSSGEAFF.